The entry below gives a single T cell receptor (beta chain) sequence along with its context. Its specific antigen is unknown. No quality values exist for individual bases; no much larger clone is one base distant. The data stem from a study of shared clonotypes between healthy human individuals (dated by TCRdb to the early 2020s). Regarding the research as a whole: A few men and two women, aged 18 to 49 years, made up the cohort. For each donor, CD4 naive and CD4 memory were each run on three plates, CD8 naive on two plates, and CD8 memory on one plate. To estimate repertoire size and how much clonotype sharing occurs between individuals, the study deeply sequenced the blood TCR repertoires of several healthy adults. Libraries were prepared and TCR repertoires were sequenced by different laboratories using diverse techniques, in order to increase sequencing depth and limit assay-specific biases. Between about 0.85 and 9.5 billion PBMCs per donor were obtained by leukapheresis.

Study-wide conclusions, independent of this receptor: Larger estimated clonotype richness was generally found for naive subsets than for memory subsets. Sampling was restricted to blood, and TCR repertoires in tissues likely differ from the TCR repertoires found in blood. Compared with non-shared clonotypes, clonotypes shared by all four sorted-subset donors had higher generation probabilities. Based on pairwise subsampling, the degree of clonotype sharing among donors was expected to be affected by sequencing depth. The small number of donors limited the genetic and exposure-history diversity represented. Incomplete sequencing was indicated by rarefaction of sorted-subset datasets, despite the large sequencing depth. Across a handful of donors, 4.5% to 6.5% of naive CD4, over 3% of naive CD8, roughly 2.2% of memory CD4, and approximately 0.4% of memory CD8 clonotypes were shared.

The donors were healthy, HIV-negative adults with no recently reported acute infections or vaccinations. Every donor was a Caucasian adult living in Nashville, Tennessee, USA. CD4+ T cells were enriched by magnetic negative selection, after which naive cells were positively selected on CD45RA and the negative fraction was taken as the memory subset. Blood was obtained by leukapheresis, after which PBMCs were separated by Ficoll-Histopaque density gradient centrifugation and cryopreserved in liquid nitrogen vapor phase. Purity and quantity of every magnetically sorted T cell population were checked by analytical flow cytometry. Genomic DNA was isolated from each sorted fraction and quantified by UV absorbance on a Nanodrop 2000c. From the cysteine up to the phenylalanine, the CDR3 has a length of 14 residues. Only the CDR3 region is kept as DNA, spanning 42 bases read in frame from base 1. CDR1 and CDR2, per the germline V gene (reference sequence), are SGHNT and YYREEE. Trimming at the junction amounts to 6 bases on V and 6 bases on J, and the germline ends lie 18 bases apart.

Using the deep immunoSEQ assay, multiplex PCR amplified TCR CDR3 regions from genomic DNA. Genomic DNA extracted from each cell subset was distributed evenly over all wells of several immunoSEQ 96-well plates, and each plate served as one replicate. Each replicate PCR for sorted subsets received roughly 0.2 ug genomic DNA, equal to about 29,000 T cell genomes. The purified libraries were quantified using a Qubit 3.0 fluorometer, sized with a Bioanalyzer 2100, and then quantified again using the KAPA Library Quantification kit. Each immunoSEQ 96-well plate was sequenced on its own single-read 150-cycle Illumina NextSeq 550 flow cell. The authors processed their data as follows. The immunoSEQ output contained only junctional sequences without quality scores, so filtering could not match that applied to full-length reads. To assign V/J genes and CDR3, sequences were annotated using PyIR, a Python wrapper for IgBLAST v1.9, with IMGT germline references. Reads with weak V/J assignments (E-value above 1e-6), missing CDR3, stop codons, out-of-frame junctions, or ambiguous translated residues were removed. V3J clonotypes were defined as sequences sharing an identical inferred V gene, J gene, and CDR3 amino acid sequence. Percentage overlap between repertoires was computed as shared unique clonotypes divided by the size of the smaller repertoire. Three approaches were used to assess repertoire richness: RTK rarefaction, the Chao1 estimator, and Recon v2.1 estimates of unobserved clonotypes. Generation probabilities for all TCRbeta clonotypes obtained by the gDNA method from a few donors were computed using OLGA. What TCRdb holds here is the immuneACCESS table cut down to in-frame rearrangements. Part of the clones is not present; checked against another copy, under half of the missing clones reflect an unresolved V gene, and the others are unexplained. Clone size and the V and J calls come from that table; the DNA yielded D and trimming. This sample lists about 2.4 million clones; approximately 90% were detected once. The ten largest clones capture about 0.13% of the sample.

This clonotype was obtained from a man younger than 35 in good health. In this chain, TRBV5-4 is recombined with TRBJ1-2, and perhaps TRBD1 as D gene, on 5 matching bases. Sequenced material: naive CD4+ T cells sorted from blood. Interpreted using the paper, the cell subset or site label stands for: CD45RA+ positively selected. DNA sequence: TGTGCCAGCAACTTCGGGGGTGGACGGAATGGCTACACCTTC. It codes for CASNFGGGRNGYTF.